A selection of T cell receptor beta chains follows, all from one sample in a study of blood T cells in healthy people across ages. TCRdb processed the 5' RACE reads anew with MiXCR; each CDR3 protein has one entry. Altogether about 600,000 distinct CDR3 sequences are present, roughly 48% being singletons, with the ten largest covering around 24%. Sample: blood. The receptors originated from a man aged 80 or over in good health. Both conserved end residues are part of each CDR3. The order of the fields is V gene, J gene, CDR3 protein.

V gene: TRBV6-2/TRBV6-3; J gene: TRBJ2-3; CDR3 protein: CASSSLGESVQDTQYF
V gene: TRBV7-2; J gene: TRBJ1-2; CDR3 protein: CASSVGQGVKGYTF
V gene: TRBV27; J gene: TRBJ2-2; CDR3 protein: CASSLSRNTGELFF
V gene: TRBV7-2; J gene: TRBJ2-1; CDR3 protein: CASSSVRGIGFNEQFF
V gene: TRBV9; J gene: TRBJ2-4; CDR3 protein: CASSPQLSTGRNIQYF
V gene: TRBV9; J gene: TRBJ2-7; CDR3 protein: CASSSHGQGASYEQYF
V gene: TRBV5-1; J gene: TRBJ1-6; CDR3 protein: CASSALGSYNSPLHF
V gene: TRBV12-3/TRBV12-4; J gene: TRBJ2-1; CDR3 protein: CASSPGLAGIYEQFF
V gene: TRBV20-1; J gene: TRBJ2-1; CDR3 protein: CSAISLAGSNEQFF
V gene: TRBV20-1; J gene: TRBJ2-3; CDR3 protein: CSATRLAGGHSPDTQYF
V gene: TRBV29-1; J gene: TRBJ2-7; CDR3 protein: CSVEDHSYGAYF
V gene: TRBV7-2; J gene: TRBJ2-3; CDR3 protein: CASSRRQGDPWDTQYF
V gene: TRBV9; J gene: TRBJ2-3; CDR3 protein: CASSVTGADTQYF
V gene: TRBV12-3/TRBV12-4; J gene: TRBJ1-2; CDR3 protein: CASSPTGQEVGYTF
V gene: TRBV20-1; J gene: TRBJ2-3; CDR3 protein: CSAGGTTLPVYF
V gene: TRBV7-2; J gene: TRBJ2-1; CDR3 protein: CASSPTGTHSYNEQFF
V gene: TRBV6-6; J gene: TRBJ2-3; CDR3 protein: CASSPAYTDTQYF
V gene: TRBV4-2; J gene: NA; CDR3 protein: CACSQGTQGYGIQYF
V gene: TRBV6-6; J gene: TRBJ2-1; CDR3 protein: CASSYGTSGGREETQFF
V gene: TRBV20-1; J gene: TRBJ2-7; CDR3 protein: CSASQGGGYEQYF
V gene: TRBV9; J gene: TRBJ2-7; CDR3 protein: CASSVDSLSYEQYF
V gene: TRBV7-3; J gene: TRBJ2-1; CDR3 protein: CASSLRAGPTHNEQFF